The 5 T cell receptor beta chains below were found in one sample sequenced in a study of siplizumab effects on memory and regulatory T cells. Repertoires were generated with immunoSEQ multiplex PCR, while TCRdb's copy carries only in-frame clones and drops some. The sample has around 86,000 clones; around 94% are singletons. The specimen sequenced was non-Treg CD4+ T cells sorted from blood. Receptors originate from a human donor in good health.

This rearrangement joins TRBV5-5 to TRBJ1-2, with D possibly matching TRBD1 (6 bases). The CDR3 is made up of 13 amino acids. CDR1 is SGHKS and CDR2 is YYEKEE in the germline V gene (reference sequence). Trimming took 4 bases from V and 2 from J, leaving 9 bases between them. The CDR3 loop reads CASSTGSNYGYTF. CDR3 DNA: TGTGCCAGCAGCACAGGGTCCAACTATGGCTACACCTTC. The complete variable domain, with remaining parts taken from reference TRBV5-5 and TRBJ1-2, reads DAGVTQSPTHLIKTRGQQVTLRCSPISGHKSVSWYQQVLGQGPQFIFQYYEKEERGRGNFPDRFSARQFPNYSSELNVNALLLGDSALYLCASSTGSNYGYTFGSGTRLTVV.

This rearrangement joins TRBV7-3 to TRBJ2-3, with TRBD1 identical over 9 bases. Looked up from germline, CDR1 is SGHTA and CDR2 is FQGTGA. The V and J ends lost 5 bases and 5 bases, in that order; junction bases with no gene match: 5. This CDR3 contains 14 residues. The CDR3 loop reads CASSPTTGGDTQYF. The CDR3 DNA reads TGTGCCAGCAGCCCGACGACAGGGGGAGATACGCAGTATTTT.

This clone was recorded a few times. The CDR3 sequence is CAWSSWGSGELFF. CDR3 DNA sequence: TGTGCCTGGAGTTCATGGGGGTCCGGGGAGCTGTTTTTT. V usage is TRBV30 and J usage is TRBJ2-2; D may correspond to TRBD1 or TRBD2 (5 bases each). This CDR3 spans 13 amino acids. The germline V gene encodes CDR1 GTSNPN and CDR2 SVGIG (reference sequence). Between the trimmed V and J ends, which lost 2 bases and 6 bases, there was a span of 10 bases.

V and J are TRBV6-1 and TRBJ1-4; D not certain. V lost 8 bases and J 0 bases, leaving 10 bases between the germline ends. The V gene's germline CDR1 is MNHNS and CDR2 SASEGT. The CDR3 runs 14 residues. The CDR3 DNA reads TGTGCCAGCCTCTTTGGGACAACTAATGAAAAACTGTTTTTT. Protein sequence: CASLFGTTNEKLFF.

The chain carries TRBV2 and TRBJ1-2, with 9 bases aligning to TRBD1. Germline V lookup: CDR1 SNHLY, CDR2 FYNNEI. V shed 6 bases, J shed 7 bases, and the junction held 6 bases outside the gene matches. This CDR3 has 13 residues. This CDR3 reads CASRGTGGGGYTF. The DNA for the CDR3 is TGTGCCAGCAGGGGTACAGGGGGCGGTGGCTACACCTTC.